These 4 T cell receptor beta chains came from one sample sequenced in a study of naive and memory T cell subsets. Treatment reported: skin biopsy from PPD injection site in Mantoux-positive individual. Input was about 1 to 1000 ng of DNase-treated total RNA without cell sorting. Reverse transcription of blood and skin TCR RNA was primed at alpha and beta constant regions. One entry per CDR3 protein results from TCRdb running MiXCR on the UMI-ligation and nested PCR reads. Of around 18,000 distinct CDR3 sequences listed, 8.5% to 10% are singletons. The input for sequencing was skin, taken from a tuberculin skin test site. The receptors were gathered from an adult in good health.

The chain is built from TRBV7-8 and TRBJ2-4; D remains ambiguous. This CDR3 has 13 amino acids. The V and J ends lost 5 bases and 5 bases respectively, with 10 bases between them. Germline values: CDR1 SGHVS, CDR2 FQNEAQ. Written as DNA, the CDR3 is TGTGCCAGCAGCACGTTGGGCCAAAACATTCAGTACTTC. The encoded protein is CASSTLGQNIQYF.

CDR3 sequence reads: CATSEAGSYNEQFF. For the CDR3, the DNA is TGTGCCACCAGTGAAGCAGGGTCCTACAATGAGCAGTTCTTC. The chain joins TRBV24-1 to TRBJ2-1; D perhaps matches TRBD1 (5 bases). The CDR3 runs 14 residues. CDR1 is KGHDR, CDR2 SFDVKD, per germline. The ends were cut back, 4 bases at V and 1 base at J, with 7 bases in the middle.

This chain connects TRBV20-1 to TRBJ1-2; maybe TRBD1 (6 bases). Trimming took off 5 bases at V and 14 bases at J, with 27 bases between the two ends. The CDR3 is 14 residues long. Germline-derived CDR1 and CDR2 are DFQATT and SNEGSKA (reference sequence). The CDR3 spells CSADDGGEGPRLTF. CDR3 in DNA: TGCAGTGCTGATGATGGGGGCGAGGGCCCTAGGCTAACCTTC.

There are many counts of this clonotype. This chain connects TRBV18 to TRBJ2-2; TRBD1 is a possible D gene (6 bases). The CDR3 covers 15 residues. Trimming cost V 3 bases and J 0 bases, with 8 bases left between them. Looked up from germline, CDR1 is KGHSH and CDR2 is LQKENI. Here the CDR3 DNA reads TGTGCCAGCTCACCGGACAGAGCGAACACCGGGGAGCTGTTTTTT. This sequence encodes CASSPDRANTGELFF.